A single sample is the source of the 30 T cell receptor beta chains below, sequenced in a study of shared clonotypes between healthy human individuals. Clones were sequenced by immunoSEQ multiplex PCR, and TCRdb holds only the in-frame ones, with some missing. Of about 2,200,000 clones in the sample, 85% to 95% were seen once. The naive CD8 subset, CD45RO-negative cells positively selected for CCR7, excluded terminally differentiated effector memory CD45RA+ cells. Material: naive CD8+ T cells from PBMCs. Receptors were obtained from a man younger than 35 in good health. Some clones in this sample may be carry-over from other donors' samples.

The chain carries TRBV7-6 and TRBJ2-7; no clear D. This CDR3 has 14 amino acids. The V end lost 1 base, the J end lost 9 bases, and 16 bases lay between the germline ends. Germline V gene lookup returns CDR1 SGHVS and CDR2 FNYEAQ. The CDR3 bases are TGTGCCAGCAGCTTAGGGTGGGATGAGACCCGGCAGTACTTC. This encodes CASSLGWDETRQYF.

This clone was seen a single time. V and J are TRBV28 and TRBJ2-7; possible D gene TRBD2, 6 bases. The CDR3 covers 14 residues. Germline CDR1 MDHEN, CDR2 SYDVKM. The V end lost 6 bases, the J end lost 0 bases, and 12 bases lay between the germline ends. CDR3 region: CASREGGTSYEQYF. For the CDR3, the DNA is TGTGCCAGCAGAGAGGGAGGCACCTCCTACGAGCAGTACTTC.

This sequence joins TRBV15 and TRBJ2-5; 7 nucleotides agree with TRBD2. The germline CDR1 and CDR2 sequences are LNHNV and YYDKDF (reference sequence). V dropped 5 bases and J dropped 2; count of bases not matched to a gene: 5. The CDR3 is 14 amino acids. The CDR3 sequence: CATSQGGEQETQYF. DNA of the CDR3: TGTGCCACCAGCCAGGGAGGGGAACAAGAGACCCAGTACTTC.

The chain is built from TRBV14 and TRBJ2-7, with 8 bases matching TRBD2. The CDR3 runs 14 residues. Losses at the gene ends were 8 bases for V and 0 bases for J; bases not matched to a gene: 6. Per germline, CDR1 SGHDN and CDR2 FVKESK. The CDR3 sequence: CASGAGGPSYEQYF. CDR3 sequence (DNA): TGTGCCAGCGGGGCGGGAGGCCCCTCCTACGAGCAGTACTTC.

The genes are TRBV7-3 and TRBJ2-2; D ambiguous. Germline assignment: CDR1 SGHTA and CDR2 FQGTGA. With 5 bases removed from V and 4 bases from J, the gap between germline ends came to 11 bases. This CDR3 comprises 14 residues. The CDR3 sequence: CASSPGMGTGELFF. CDR3 in DNA: TGTGCCAGCAGCCCCGGAATGGGCACCGGGGAGCTGTTTTTT.

The rearrangement uses TRBV28 and TRBJ2-5; tentatively, D is TRBD1 (5 bases). The V end lost 5 bases, the J end lost 5 bases, and 15 bases lay between the germline ends. The CDR3 consists of 14 residues. In germline, CDR1 is MDHEN, CDR2 SYDVKM. DNA of the CDR3: TGTGCCAGCAGTCCAGGACATCTCAGGGAGACCCAGTACTTC. Its translation is CASSPGHLRETQYF.

This clone occurred once. Other nucleotide sequences from this sample produce the same CDR3. V gene TRBV5-1 combines with J gene TRBJ2-7; D remains ambiguous. CDR1 SGHRS and CDR2 YFSETQ come from the germline V gene. Trimming removed 0 bases from V and 0 bases from J, with 10 bases in between. This CDR3 is built from 15 residues. The CDR3 coding sequence is TGCGCCAGCAGCTTGGGTCCGCAGAGCTCCTACGAGCAGTACTTC. This encodes CASSLGPQSSYEQYF. Full variable domain (outside the CDR3, taken from reference TRBV5-1 and TRBJ2-7): KAGVTQTPRYLIKTRGQQVTLSCSPISGHRSVSWYQQTPGQGLQFLFEYFSETQRNKGNFPGRFSGRQFSNSRSEMNVSTLELGDSALYLCASSLGPQSSYEQYFGPGTRLTVT.

The genes are TRBV5-6 and TRBJ2-1; the D gene is possibly TRBD1 (6 bases). The V gene's germline CDR1 is SGHDT and CDR2 YYEEEE. This CDR3 comprises 14 residues. Trimming took off 3 bases at V and 10 bases at J, with 17 bases between the two ends. CDR3 in amino acids: CASSSRQDDWEQFF. The CDR3, as DNA: TGTGCCAGCAGCTCGAGACAGGACGACTGGGAGCAGTTCTTC.

V is TRBV30 and J is TRBJ2-2, with 7 bases fitting TRBD2. This CDR3 contains 14 residues. CDR1 and CDR2 from the germline V gene are GTSNPN and SVGIG (reference sequence). V shed 1 base, J shed 4 bases, and the junction held 3 bases outside the gene matches. The CDR3 nucleotides read TGTGCCTGGAGTGGGTGGGAGGGCACCGGGGAGCTGTTTTTT. Amino acids: CAWSGWEGTGELFF.

The chain recombines TRBV10-3 with TRBJ2-7, with 9 bases aligning to TRBD2. CDR3 size: 16 residues. Unmatched junction bases numbered 14, after V lost 9 bases and J lost 2 bases. Germline V gives CDR1 ENHRY, CDR2 SYGVKD. The CDR3 reads CAMGTSNPLEPYEQYF. Here the CDR3 DNA reads TGTGCCATGGGGACTAGCAATCCCCTGGAGCCCTACGAGCAGTACTTC.

This clone was seen a single time. The chain links TRBV19 to TRBJ2-1; 10 positions match TRBD1. In germline, CDR1 is LNHDA, CDR2 SQIVND (reference sequence). This CDR3 is built from 15 residues. With 4 bases clipped from V and 10 bases from J, the junction kept 10 bases outside the gene matches. The CDR3 sequence is CASSKPGTGEGEQFF. The DNA of the CDR3 is TGTGCCAGTAGTAAGCCCGGGACAGGGGAGGGAGAGCAGTTCTTC.

The chain uses TRBV21-1 and TRBJ2-4. TRBV21-1 is described as a pseudogene. The CDR3 has 16 amino acids. The CDR3 loop reads CASNYARNLAKNIQYF. CDR3 nucleotides: TGTGCCAGCAACTACGCCAGGAATCTAGCCAAAAACATTCAGTACTTC.

This chain joins TRBV28 and TRBJ2-3, with TRBD1 as a possible D gene (5 bases). This CDR3 contains 15 residues. The V gene lost 5 bases and the J gene lost 2 bases, with 14 bases spanning the gap. The V gene's germline CDR1 is MDHEN and CDR2 SYDVKM. The CDR3 DNA reads as TGTGCCAGCAGTCCGTCCTCGACAGACACAGATACGCAGTATTTT. It is translated as CASSPSSTDTDTQYF.

The rearrangement joins TRBV28 to TRBJ2-1, with TRBD2 as a possible D gene (6 bases). The CDR3 totals 14 residues. V shed 3 bases and J shed 6 bases, with 12 bases lying between them. CDR1 MDHEN and CDR2 SYDVKM come from the germline V gene. The CDR3 sequence: CASSLGGGGNEQFF. CDR3 nucleotides: TGTGCCAGCAGTTTGGGGGGTGGCGGCAATGAGCAGTTCTTC.

The gene calls are TRBV11-2 and TRBJ2-5; 11 nucleotides line up with TRBD2. Unmatched junction bases numbered 2, after V lost 3 bases and J lost 2 bases. This CDR3 comprises 15 residues. Germline V gene sequence: CDR1 SGHAT, CDR2 FQNNGV. The CDR3 region is CASSFSGGEQETQYF. The CDR3 nucleotides read TGTGCCAGCAGCTTTAGCGGGGGGGAACAAGAGACCCAGTACTTC.

The V and J genes are TRBV6-6 and TRBJ2-3, with D uncertain. CDR1 is MNHNY and CDR2 is SVGAGI in the germline V gene (reference sequence). V was cut by 2 bases and J by 0 bases, with 9 bases left in between. CDR3 size: 15 residues. CDR3 in DNA: TGTGCCAGCAGTTACAGGGAATCTAGCACAGATACGCAGTATTTT. This sequence encodes CASSYRESSTDTQYF.

The CDR3 nucleotides are TGTGCCAGCACCAATAGGCCTGCAACTAATGAAAAACTGTTTTTT. Amino acid sequence: CASTNRPATNEKLFF. The chain uses TRBV6-1 and TRBJ1-4; D ambiguous. The CDR3 is made up of 15 amino acids. Trimming stripped 7 bases from V and 0 bases from J, with 12 bases between. Germline CDR1 and CDR2: MNHNS and SASEGT.

Comments on this clone: The junction differs from germline at one of its ends, possibly a read error. The same CDR3 is also encoded by other DNA sequences in this sample. V gene TRBV7-9 combines with J gene TRBJ1-1; 8 positions agree with TRBD1. The germline V gene has CDR1 SEHNR and CDR2 FQNEAQ (reference sequence). The CDR3 contains 13 residues. The CDR3 loop is CASSQDRATEAFF. The CDR3 DNA is TGTGCCAGCAGCCAGGACAGGGCCACTGAAGCCTTCTTT.

V usage is TRBV27 and J usage is TRBJ2-1; 13 bases align to TRBD2. Germline V gene data show CDR1 as MNHEY and CDR2 as SMNVEV (reference sequence). The V gene end was trimmed by 5 bases and the J gene end by 0 bases; junction bases not matched to a gene: 4. The CDR3 totals 17 residues. The CDR3 loop is CASSQGLAGSSYNEQFF. The CDR3 nucleotides are TGTGCCAGCAGTCAGGGACTAGCGGGAAGCTCCTACAATGAGCAGTTCTTC.

The J gene is TRBJ2-1, the V gene TRBV9, with 7 bases fitting TRBD1. Trimming removed 3 bases from V and 8 bases from J; junction bases left unmatched: 11. CDR3 length: 15 amino acids. The germline V gene encodes CDR1 SGDLS and CDR2 YYNGEE. Here the CDR3 reads CASSDRDRPFDEQFF. Here the CDR3 DNA reads TGTGCCAGCAGCGACCGGGACAGACCCTTCGATGAGCAGTTCTTC.

The J gene is TRBJ2-7, the V gene TRBV5-1; 14 nucleotides align to TRBD2. The CDR3 extends over 21 amino acids. J gave up 3 bases and V 1 base, and 18 bases lay outside the gene matches. Per the germline V gene, CDR1 is SGHRS and CDR2 is YFSETQ. CDR3 amino acids: CASSLFNSGTSGGGPFYEQYF. CDR3 coding DNA: TGCGCCAGCAGCTTGTTCAATTCCGGGACTAGCGGGGGCGGACCTTTCTACGAGCAGTACTTC.

The chain uses TRBV28 and TRBJ1-2; possible D gene TRBD1, 5 bases. The length of the CDR3 is 10 residues. Germline CDR1 MDHEN, CDR2 SYDVKM. Trimming pared 8 bases from V and 7 bases from J, leaving 8 bases between. DNA for the CDR3: TGTGCCAGCGGGACCGGTGGCTACACCTTC. Protein sequence: CASGTGGYTF.

This chain joins TRBV27 and TRBJ2-7; TRBD2 matches at 8 bases. The CDR3 runs 17 residues. Trimming cost V 8 bases and J 0 bases; bases outside gene matches: 15. Germline CDR1 and CDR2: MNHEY and SMNVEV (reference sequence). The CDR3 DNA reads as TGTGCCAGCCGCTCAACGACTAGCGACTACCTCTCCTACGAGCAGTACTTC. Amino acids: CASRSTTSDYLSYEQYF.

This CDR3 is CASSLDLGDRGYEQYF. For the CDR3, the DNA is TGTGCCAGCAGCTTGGACCTTGGGGACAGGGGTTACGAGCAGTACTTC. This chain connects TRBV5-5 to TRBJ2-7; 10 bases line up with TRBD1. Looked up from germline, CDR1 is SGHKS and CDR2 is YYEKEE (reference sequence). The V and J ends lost 0 bases and 4 bases, in that order; junction bases with no gene match: 7. The CDR3 is 16 residues long.

The chain employs TRBV4-3 and TRBJ2-1, with 8 nucleotides matching TRBD1. Per germline, CDR1 LGHNA and CDR2 YSLEER. After removal of 1 base from V and 7 bases from J, the junction contained 6 bases not matched to a gene. There are 15 residues in the CDR3. The CDR3, as DNA: TGCGCCAGCAGCCAAGGGACAGGGAAGAAGAATGAGCAGTTCTTC. It encodes CASSQGTGKKNEQFF.

This clone is a singleton in its sample. CDR3 in amino acids: CASSVTGHFSYEQYF. CDR3 DNA sequence: TGTGCCAGCAGCGTAACAGGGCATTTCTCCTACGAGCAGTACTTC. The chain recombines TRBV9 with TRBJ2-7; the D gene is possibly TRBD1 (6 bases). The length of the CDR3 is 15 residues. Trimming pared 1 base from V and 0 bases from J, leaving 11 bases between. Germline values: CDR1 SGDLS, CDR2 YYNGEE.

The rearrangement joins TRBV10-2 to TRBJ2-7, with TRBD1 matching over 7 bases. The CDR3 length is 13 residues. The J segment lost 3 bases and the V segment lost 8 bases, leaving 7 bases of the junction unmatched. Germline CDR1 is WSHSY and CDR2 is SAAADI. The CDR3 sequence: CASAQGPFYEQYF. The DNA of the CDR3 is TGCGCCAGCGCACAGGGGCCGTTCTACGAGCAGTACTTC.

V usage is TRBV7-9 and J usage is TRBJ2-3; tentative D call: TRBD1 (5 bases). V lost 1 base to trimming and J lost 2 bases, with 16 bases between them. Per the germline V gene, CDR1 is SEHNR and CDR2 is FQNEAQ (reference sequence). This CDR3 comprises 17 residues. This CDR3 is CASSLGPGQGLTDTQYF. The CDR3 coding sequence is TGTGCCAGCAGCTTAGGTCCCGGCCAGGGCCTCACAGATACGCAGTATTTT.

This clone was counted a single time. The V gene is TRBV6-9, the J gene TRBJ1-1; D unresolved. The CDR3 is made up of 14 amino acids. Looked up from germline, CDR1 is MNHGY and CDR2 is SVAAGI. Trimming removed 4 bases at V and 1 base at J, with 10 bases between. The DNA for the CDR3 is TGTGCCAGCAGTTTCCGAGGACCGAACACTGAAGCTTTCTTT. Translated, it gives CASSFRGPNTEAFF.

This clone is a singleton in its sample. The chain joins TRBV30 to TRBJ1-4, with unresolved D. The CDR3 has 14 residues. Germline lookup yields CDR1 GTSNPN and CDR2 SVGIG (reference sequence). Trimming shortened V by 1 base and J by 3 bases, and 9 bases separated the two germline ends. The chain's CDR3 is CAWSGEGANEKLFF. The CDR3 DNA reads as TGTGCCTGGAGTGGGGAGGGCGCTAATGAAAAACTGTTTTTT.